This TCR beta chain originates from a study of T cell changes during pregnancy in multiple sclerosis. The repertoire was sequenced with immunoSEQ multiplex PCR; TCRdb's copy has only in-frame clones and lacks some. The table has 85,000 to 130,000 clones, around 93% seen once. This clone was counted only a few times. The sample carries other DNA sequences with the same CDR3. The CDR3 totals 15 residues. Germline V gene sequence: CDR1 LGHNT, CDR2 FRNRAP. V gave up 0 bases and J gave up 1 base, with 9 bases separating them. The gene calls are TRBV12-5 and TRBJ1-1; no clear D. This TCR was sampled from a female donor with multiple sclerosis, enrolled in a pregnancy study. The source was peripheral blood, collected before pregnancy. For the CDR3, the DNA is TGTGCTAGTGGTTTGGTACTGGGAGGGAACACTGAAGCTTTCTTT. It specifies CASGLVLGGNTEAFF.